A selection of T cell receptor beta chains follows, all from one sample in a study of siplizumab effects on memory and regulatory T cells. Assay used: immunoSEQ multiplex PCR; TCRdb lists only in-frame clones, some missing. The data contain some 100,000 clones, about 94% of them singletons. The sample taken for sequencing was non-Treg CD4+ T cells sorted from blood. These receptors originate from a human donor in good health. The CDR3 runs from the conserved cysteine through the conserved F or W. A D gene is named only where the DNA matches it firmly. For some rows the clone size is stated as once, few or many, or as a class when expanded; others skip it.

clone_size	d_call	v_call	j_call	cdr3_aa	cdr3_nt
-	-	TRBV11-2	TRBJ2-4	CASSPHRDLAKNIQYF	TGTGCCAGCAGTCCCCACCGGGACTTAGCCAAAAACATTCAGTACTTC
-	-	TRBV7-9	TRBJ2-1	CASSLVLAGVF	TGTGCCAGCAGCTTAGTCCTAGCTGGGGTCTTC
-	TRBD2	TRBV10-2	TRBJ2-3	CASRISPGTSGRGDTQYF	TGCGCCAGCAGGATCAGCCCCGGGACTAGCGGGAGAGGAGATACGCAGTATTTT
-	TRBD2	TRBV5-1	TRBJ2-7	CASSLAAGTYEQYF	TGCGCCAGCAGCTTGGCAGCGGGAACCTACGAGCAGTACTTC
-	TRBD1	TRBV29-1	TRBJ1-5	CSVVAGDSGNQPQHF	TGCAGCGTTGTTGCAGGGGACAGTGGCAATCAGCCCCAGCATTTT
-	TRBD2	TRBV5-4	TRBJ2-7	CASSLWGLASGKEYEQYF	TGTGCCAGCAGCTTGTGGGGCTTGGCTAGCGGGAAAGAATACGAGCAGTACTTC
-	-	TRBV11-2	TRBJ1-2	CASSLSASIDSDYTF	TGTGCCAGCAGCTTATCGGCCTCGATAGACAGCGACTACACCTTC
-	TRBD2	TRBV18	TRBJ2-7	CASSPRAGDGGYEQYF	TGTGCCAGCTCACCACGGGCGGGAGACGGCGGTTACGAGCAGTACTTC
-	-	TRBV5-3	TRBJ1-2	CARSPGSRYYGYTF	TGTGCCAGAAGCCCCGGTAGTAGGTACTATGGCTACACCTTC
-	-	TRBV5-1	TRBJ2-7	CASSILQGVNEQYF	TGCGCCAGCAGCATCCTACAGGGTGTTAACGAGCAGTACTTC
-	-	TRBV28	TRBJ1-2	CASKGGNYGYTF	TGTGCCAGCAAGGGGGGGAACTATGGCTACACCTTC
-	-	TRBV28	TRBJ2-2	CASPVAATGELFF	TGTGCCAGCCCGGTAGCGGCCACCGGGGAGCTGTTTTTT
-	TRBD1	TRBV15	TRBJ2-1	CATSRDNRGRNEQFF	TGTGCCACCAGCAGAGATAACAGGGGCAGGAATGAGCAGTTCTTC
-	-	TRBV5-1	TRBJ2-4	CASSPEGGRKNIQYF	TGCGCCAGCAGCCCAGAAGGTGGCAGAAAAAACATTCAGTACTTC
-	-	TRBV7-3	TRBJ2-1	CASSLKGGEQFF	TGTGCCAGCAGCTTAAAAGGGGGTGAGCAGTTCTTC
-	TRBD2	TRBV9	TRBJ2-1	CASSVGVGGSSYNEQFF	TGTGCCAGCAGCGTAGGAGTGGGAGGGAGCTCCTACAATGAGCAGTTCTTC
-	TRBD2	TRBV2	TRBJ2-1	CASSEWGLELYNEQFF	TGTGCCAGCAGTGAATGGGGACTAGAACTATACAATGAGCAGTTCTTC
-	TRBD1	TRBV29-1	TRBJ2-7	CSASLGTGGNEQYF	TGCAGCGCCTCCTTAGGGACAGGGGGCAACGAGCAGTACTTC
once	TRBD2	TRBV7-9	TRBJ2-3	CASSSLRLAGNTQYF	TGTGCCAGCAGTTCCCTTAGACTAGCGGGTAATACGCAGTATTTT
-	-	TRBV28	TRBJ1-2	CASSFPISGTYGYTF	TGTGCCAGCAGCTTCCCTATTTCCGGGACCTATGGCTACACCTTC
-	TRBD1	TRBV5-1	TRBJ2-3	CASTPATGIDTQYF	TGCGCCAGCACCCCCGCGACAGGGATAGATACGCAGTATTTT
-	-	TRBV6-1	TRBJ1-2	CASSTRGGYGYTF	TGTGCCAGCAGTACCCGGGGGGGCTATGGCTACACCTTC
once	-	TRBV19	TRBJ2-5	CASSTVSEETQYF	TGTGCCAGTAGTACGGTTAGCGAAGAGACCCAGTACTTC
-	-	TRBV7-3	TRBJ2-7	CASSPTPSYEQYF	TGTGCCAGCAGCCCCACCCCTTCCTACGAGCAGTACTTC
-	-	TRBV18	TRBJ2-7	CASSPPLAYEQYF	TGTGCCAGCTCACCCCCTCTCGCCTACGAGCAGTACTTC
-	-	TRBV5-4	TRBJ1-1	CASSQKRMNTEAFF	TGTGCCAGCAGCCAGAAAAGGATGAACACTGAAGCTTTCTTT
-	-	TRBV28	TRBJ2-5	CASLNYREETQYF	TGTGCCAGCTTAAACTACAGGGAAGAGACCCAGTACTTC
-	-	TRBV15	TRBJ1-5	CATSREGRQPQHF	TGTGCCACCAGCAGGGAAGGGCGGCAGCCCCAGCATTTT
-	-	TRBV14	TRBJ1-2	CASSQGQAYAYGYTF	TGTGCCAGCAGCCAAGGGCAGGCCTACGCCTATGGCTACACCTTC
-	TRBD1	TRBV10-3	TRBJ1-2	CAIREGQGGGYTF	TGTGCCATCAGGGAGGGACAGGGCGGCGGCTACACCTTC
-	-	TRBV7-9	TRBJ1-3	CASSSSGAGNTIYF	TGTGCCAGCAGCTCATCAGGAGCCGGAAACACCATATATTTT
-	-	TRBV28	TRBJ2-5	CASSSGGKGETQYF	TGTGCCAGCAGTTCGGGCGGGAAGGGAGAGACCCAGTACTTC
-	-	TRBV7-3	TRBJ2-6	CASSLKLGTGANVLTF	TGTGCCAGCAGCTTAAAACTAGGGACCGGGGCCAACGTCCTGACTTTC
-	-	TRBV29-1	TRBJ2-1	CSEVQEGNEQFF	TGCAGCGAAGTCCAAGAGGGCAATGAGCAGTTCTTC
-	-	TRBV28	TRBJ1-1	CASSFNRVNTEAFF	TGTGCCAGCAGTTTTAACCGCGTAAACACTGAAGCTTTCTTT
-	-	TRBV25-1	TRBJ2-5	CASSFGAETQYF	TGTGCCAGCAGTTTCGGGGCAGAGACCCAGTACTTC
-	TRBD1	TRBV29-1	TRBJ2-7	CSVAGTGPNSYEQYF	TGCAGCGTTGCCGGGACAGGGCCGAACTCCTACGAGCAGTACTTC
-	TRBD1	TRBV29-1	TRBJ1-1	CSTIQGALTEAFF	TGCAGCACGATACAGGGGGCGCTCACTGAAGCTTTCTTT
-	-	TRBV7-2	TRBJ2-2	CASSLRPSRAGELFF	TGTGCCAGCAGCTTGCGGCCAAGCAGGGCCGGGGAGCTGTTTTTT
-	-	TRBV19	TRBJ2-5	CATGPSWETQYF	TGTGCCACAGGGCCTTCGTGGGAGACCCAGTACTTC
-	-	TRBV28	TRBJ1-3	CASSFNLDSRSGNTIYF	TGTGCCAGCAGTTTCAATCTCGACAGCCGCTCTGGAAACACCATATATTTT
-	-	TRBV15	TRBJ1-5	CATSRDMEAAGNQPQHF	TGTGCCACCAGCAGAGATATGGAAGCCGCAGGCAATCAGCCCCAGCATTTT
-	TRBD2	TRBV5-1	TRBJ2-1	CASSEGLARNNEQFF	TGCGCCAGCAGCGAGGGACTAGCGCGAAACAATGAGCAGTTCTTC
-	TRBD1	TRBV29-1	TRBJ1-5	CSVGSGGQPQHF	TGCAGCGTTGGGTCAGGGGGTCAGCCCCAGCATTTT
-	-	TRBV29-1	TRBJ1-2	CSVGRVLTNYGYTF	TGCAGCGTTGGGCGGGTGCTCACTAACTATGGCTACACCTTC
-	-	TRBV6-5	TRBJ2-7	CASTQGYEQYF	TGTGCCAGCACTCAGGGCTACGAGCAGTACTTC
-	-	TRBV5-6	TRBJ1-2	CASSFSEGYYGYTF	TGTGCCAGCAGCTTTTCGGAGGGGTACTATGGCTACACCTTC
-	-	TRBV18	TRBJ1-5	CASSPSTDGNQPQHF	TGTGCCAGCTCACCTTCGACGGATGGCAATCAGCCCCAGCATTTT
-	-	TRBV1	TRBJ1-5	CTSSQDRQISNQPQHF	TGCACCAGCAGCCAAGATCGGCAGATTAGCAATCAGCCCCAGCATTTT
-	TRBD1	TRBV7-9	TRBJ2-1	CASSSGTVNEQFF	TGTGCCAGCAGCTCCGGGACAGTCAATGAGCAGTTCTTC
-	TRBD1	TRBV6-5	TRBJ2-1	CASRGTGYYNEQFF	TGTGCCAGCAGGGGGACAGGGTACTACAATGAGCAGTTCTTC